Following are 20 T cell receptor beta chains from one sample sequenced in a study of graft-versus-host responses after intestinal transplantation. TCRdb's table, derived via immunoSEQ multiplex PCR, lists solely in-frame clones and lacks some. The sample records about 29,000 clones, about 90% being singletons. The sequencing here drew on PBMCs, taken nearly 470 days after intestinal transplantation. The receptors originated from a human patient who received an intestinal transplant, so some T cells may come from the graft donor.

The chain couples TRBV5-1 to TRBJ2-5, with a possible D match to TRBD2 (5 bases). This CDR3 region has 15 residues. V was shortened by 0 bases and J by 1 base, with 10 bases between the two germline ends. CDR1 and CDR2 (germline): SGHRS, YFSETQ. The CDR3 DNA is TGCGCCAGCAGCTTGGCATCGAGGGTCCAAGAGACCCAGTACTTC. This sequence encodes CASSLASRVQETQYF.

The J gene is TRBJ2-7, the V gene TRBV7-2; 8 bases fit TRBD2. This CDR3 is 16 amino acids long. With 1 base clipped from V and 2 bases from J, the junction kept 7 bases outside the gene matches. CDR1 is SGHTA and CDR2 is FQGNSA in the germline V gene. CDR3 amino acids: CASSLVSSSGPYEQYF. CDR3 DNA: TGTGCCAGCAGCTTAGTCTCGTCTAGCGGGCCCTACGAGCAGTACTTC.

The chain has TRBV7-2 and TRBJ2-1; weak D call: TRBD1 (5 bases). CDR3 size: 13 residues. The germline V gene encodes CDR1 SGHTA and CDR2 FQGNSA. Trimming removed 1 base from V and 10 bases from J, with 11 bases in between. CDR3 nucleotide sequence: TGTGCCAGCAGCTTAGGCAGGGCAGGGGAGCAGTTCTTC. Translation: CASSLGRAGEQFF.

V usage is TRBV11-2 and J usage is TRBJ2-7; D possibly corresponds to TRBD2 (5 bases). The CDR3 contains 14 residues. CDR1 is SGHAT, CDR2 FQNNGV, per germline. V lost 1 base and J 2 bases, leaving 9 bases between the germline ends. The CDR3: CASSLGKGAYEQYF. CDR3 nucleotide sequence: TGTGCCAGCAGCTTAGGGAAGGGAGCCTACGAGCAGTACTTC.

The chain employs TRBV7-4 and TRBJ2-7; 10 bases match TRBD1. Germline loops: CDR1 SGHVT, CDR2 SQSDAQ. This CDR3 spans 14 amino acids. Germline trimming cut 5 bases from V and 2 bases from J; bases unmatched to any gene: 3. The CDR3 DNA reads TGTGCCAGCAGCCCCGGGACAGGGGCCTACGAGCAGTACTTC. Its translation is CASSPGTGAYEQYF. The entire variable domain, with the rest obtained from reference TRBV7-4 and TRBJ2-7, is as follows: GAGVSQSPRYKVAKRGRDVALRCDSISGHVTLYWYRQTLGQGSEVLTYSQSDAQRDKSGRPSGRFSAERPERSVSTLKIQRTEQGDSAVYLCASSPGTGAYEQYFGPGTRLTVT.

The chain couples TRBV6-5 to TRBJ1-2; D is ambiguous. CDR1 MNHEY and CDR2 SVGAGI come from the germline V gene. The CDR3 spans 13 residues. Between the trimmed V and J ends, which lost 0 bases and 9 bases, there was a span of 11 bases. CDR3 in DNA: TGTGCCAGCAGTTACTCCACAGAAAGGAGCTACACCTTC. As protein: CASSYSTERSYTF.

The sample holds a few counts of this clone. The V and J genes are TRBV9 and TRBJ1-5; 9 bases map to TRBD1. J lost 2 bases, V lost 3 bases, and 0 bases had no gene match. This CDR3 comprises 14 residues. CDR1 and CDR2 from the germline V gene are SGDLS and YYNGEE. CDR3 sequence (DNA): TGTGCCAGCAGCGGGACAGGGGGCAATCAGCCCCAGCATTTT. Protein sequence: CASSGTGGNQPQHF.

The CDR3 nucleotides read TGTGCCAGCGGGGGGCGGATGTGGGGGCCGGGCGAGCAGTACTTC. Its protein is CASGGRMWGPGEQYF. The chain carries TRBV5-4 and TRBJ2-7; possibly TRBD1 or TRBD2 for D (6 bases each). The germline V gene has CDR1 SGHNT and CDR2 YYREEE (reference sequence). The CDR3 is 15 amino acids. V was clipped by 7 bases and J by 6 bases, with 23 bases between them.

The chain has TRBV30 and TRBJ1-1; perhaps TRBD1 as D (5 bases). The CDR3 length is 14 residues. The V gene lost 0 bases and the J gene lost 4 bases, with 12 bases spanning the gap. The V gene's germline CDR1 is GTSNPN and CDR2 SVGIG (reference sequence). In DNA form, the CDR3 reads TGTGCCTGGAGTGTAGGCGCGGGGGTCACTGAAGCTTTCTTT. Its protein is CAWSVGAGVTEAFF.

The chain carries TRBV28 and TRBJ2-5; TRBD2 aligns across 9 bases. Germline-derived CDR1 and CDR2 are MDHEN and SYDVKM. V was clipped by 6 bases and J by 5 bases; unmatched bases: 13. The CDR3 consists of 16 residues. CDR3 in amino acids: CASSQEAGGLQETQYF. CDR3 coding DNA: TGTGCCAGCAGCCAAGAGGCGGGGGGGCTCCAGGAGACCCAGTACTTC.

The V call is TRBV4-3, the J call TRBJ1-2; 9 bases are shared with TRBD1. The germline gives CDR1 LGHNA, CDR2 YSLEER. CDR3 length: 16 amino acids. J was trimmed by 7 bases and V by 1 base; bases with no gene match: 10. CDR3 DNA sequence: TGCGCCAGCAGCCAAGCCCTGGGACAGGGATATGGTGGCTACACCTTC. It translates to CASSQALGQGYGGYTF.

This clone occurred once. This chain joins TRBV29-1 and TRBJ1-2; D is possibly TRBD1 (5 bases). The germline gives CDR1 SQVTM, CDR2 ANQGSEA. The CDR3 covers 12 residues. In DNA, the CDR3 is TGCGCCACCCCCGGGGCGGGGTCGGGCTACACCTTC. Its protein product is CATPGAGSGYTF. Full variable domain (remainder filled in from reference TRBV29-1 and TRBJ1-2): SAVISQKPSRDICQRGTSLTIQCQVDSQVTMMFWYRQQPGQSLTLIATANQGSEATYESGFVIDKFPISRPNLTFSTLTVSNMSPEDSSIYLCATPGAGSGYTFGSGTRLTVV.

The rearrangement uses TRBV6-5 and TRBJ2-5; D is uncertain. The V end lost 8 bases, the J end lost 5 bases, and 12 bases lay between the germline ends. This CDR3 is 12 amino acids long. Germline CDR1 reads MNHEY; CDR2 reads SVGAGI. The CDR3 sequence is CASGNGWETQYF. The DNA for the CDR3 is TGTGCCAGCGGTAACGGGTGGGAGACCCAGTACTTC.

The chain combines TRBV7-6 with TRBJ1-3; D is unclear. The V gene's germline CDR1 is SGHVS and CDR2 FNYEAQ. The V end lost 3 bases, the J end lost 0 bases, and 9 bases lay between the germline ends. CDR3 length: 15 residues. The CDR3 bases are TGTGCCAGCAGCTTGTTGGACGGCTCTGGAAACACCATATATTTT. This codes for CASSLLDGSGNTIYF.

The gene calls are TRBV9 and TRBJ1-2, with 7 bases matching TRBD1. Germline lookup yields CDR1 SGDLS and CDR2 YYNGEE. This CDR3 region has 15 residues. V shed 1 base and J 4 bases; nucleotides not matched to a gene: 7. In DNA, the CDR3 is TGTGCCAGCAGCGTAACCGGGACAGATCTCTATGGCTACACCTTC. It is translated as CASSVTGTDLYGYTF. Full variable domain (outside the CDR3, taken from reference TRBV9 and TRBJ1-2): DSGVTQTPKHLITATGQRVTLRCSPRSGDLSVYWYQQSLDQGLQFLIQYYNGEERAKGNILERFSAQQFPDLHSELNLSSLELGDSALYFCASSVTGTDLYGYTFGSGTRLTVV.

The chain links TRBV6-1 to TRBJ1-1; possibly TRBD1 for D (5 bases). There are 15 residues in the CDR3. The germline V and J ends were trimmed by 6 bases and 0 bases, with 14 bases remaining between them. CDR1 and CDR2 from the germline V gene are MNHNS and SASEGT. This chain's CDR3 is CASSLQVNMNTEAFF. CDR3 DNA sequence: TGTGCCAGCAGCTTACAGGTTAACATGAACACTGAAGCTTTCTTT.

The chain uses TRBV5-1 and TRBJ2-7, with D tentatively TRBD1 or TRBD2 (5 bases each). The CDR3 is 14 amino acids. Germline lookup yields CDR1 SGHRS and CDR2 YFSETQ. Trimming took 4 bases from V and 6 from J, leaving 17 bases between them. As DNA, the CDR3 is TGCGCCAGCAGCCCGGGACCCGGGAAGGCCGAGCAGTACTTC. Its protein is CASSPGPGKAEQYF.

The chain carries TRBV19 and TRBJ1-5, with D possibly matching TRBD1 (6 bases). Trimming took off 5 bases at V and 1 base at J, with 18 bases between the two ends. Germline V gives CDR1 LNHDA, CDR2 SQIVND (reference sequence). The CDR3 totals 17 residues. CDR3 in amino acids: CASSPSRGGQSNQPQHF. The CDR3 bases are TGTGCCAGTAGTCCCTCTCGAGGGGGTCAGAGCAATCAGCCCCAGCATTTT.

There are a few counts of this clone. The chain carries TRBV6-1 and TRBJ1-6; 8 nucleotides line up with TRBD1. The CDR3 extends over 16 amino acids. Looked up from germline, CDR1 is MNHNS and CDR2 is SASEGT. V dropped 6 bases and J dropped 4; count of bases not matched to a gene: 8. As DNA, the CDR3 is TGTGCCAGCAGAGAACAGGGGGGAGCTTATAATTCACCCCTCCACTTT. Protein sequence: CASREQGGAYNSPLHF.

Of note for this clone: Other DNA sequences of this sample code for an identical CDR3. The chain carries TRBV20-1 and TRBJ2-7, with unresolved D. Trimming shortened V by 3 bases and J by 0 bases, and 3 bases separated the two germline ends. CDR1 is DFQATT and CDR2 is SNEGSKA in the germline V gene (reference sequence). CDR3 length: 11 amino acids. The CDR3: CSARVSYEQYF. For the CDR3, the DNA is TGCAGTGCTAGGGTCTCCTACGAGCAGTACTTC.